Below are 9 T cell receptor beta chains sequenced from a single sample in a study of cytomegalovirus exposure and HLA in healthy donors (dated by TCRdb to about 2017). The method behind the library was the immunoSEQ multiplex PCR assay. Drawn from immuneACCESS, this table holds only the in-frame rearrangements with V and J called that TCRdb kept. Clones are partly lost; checked studies trace under half to an unresolved V gene and leave the rest unexplained. Across this sample there are under 250,000 clones, with about 81% seen only once. The ten most abundant clones make up 1% to 1.5% of the sample. The specimen sequenced was PBMCs. Receptor source: a woman between 25 and 40 years old in good health and CMV-seronegative.

This clone occurred many times. The chain couples TRBV19 to TRBJ2-1, with 8 bases lining up with TRBD1. Looked up from germline, CDR1 is LNHDA and CDR2 is SQIVND (reference sequence). The CDR3 covers 14 residues. Germline trimming cut 5 bases from V and 4 bases from J; bases unmatched to any gene: 4. Written as DNA, the CDR3 is TGTGCCAGTAGTGTAGGACAGGGATACAATGAGCAGTTCTTC. This sequence encodes CASSVGQGYNEQFF. Supplemented by reference TRBV19 and TRBJ2-1, the full variable domain reads DGGITQSPKYLFRKEGQNVTLSCEQNLNHDAMYWYRQDPGQGLRLIYYSQIVNDFQKGDIAEGYSVSREKKESFPLTVTSAQKNPTAFYLCASSVGQGYNEQFFGPGTRLTVL.

The chain links TRBV6-1 to TRBJ1-1; TRBD1 matches 7 bases. The CDR3 consists of 15 residues. CDR1 is MNHNS and CDR2 is SASEGT in the germline V gene. Unmatched junction bases numbered 13, after V lost 8 bases and J lost 4 bases. In DNA, the CDR3 is TGTGCCAGCTTACAGGGGTGGGCTATGAGCACTGAAGCTTTCTTT. Amino acid sequence: CASLQGWAMSTEAFF.

The V call is TRBV19, the J call TRBJ1-3; possibly TRBD1 for D (5 bases). CDR3 length: 14 amino acids. Germline V gene data show CDR1 as LNHDA and CDR2 as SQIVND (reference sequence). The V gene lost 3 bases and the J gene lost 3 bases, with 9 bases spanning the gap. This chain's CDR3 is CASSMRQGGNTIYF. CDR3 in DNA: TGTGCCAGTAGTATGAGGCAGGGTGGAAACACCATATATTTT.

The chain joins TRBV7-6 to TRBJ2-1; D possibly corresponds to TRBD2 (6 bases). CDR1 and CDR2 from the germline V gene are SGHVS and FNYEAQ. Trimming took off 5 bases at V and 2 bases at J, with 13 bases between the two ends. This CDR3 region has 15 residues. The CDR3 sequence: CASSHRDSPYNEQFF. In DNA form, the CDR3 reads TGTGCCAGCAGCCACCGGGACTCCCCCTACAATGAGCAGTTCTTC.

The chain couples TRBV5-4 to TRBJ1-2; 7 nucleotides line up with TRBD1. The CDR3 is 15 residues long. V gave up 4 bases and J gave up 6 bases; unmatched junction bases: 12. Germline V gene sequence: CDR1 SGHNT, CDR2 YYREEE (reference sequence). The CDR3 loop reads CASSHPAGTVNGYTF. The CDR3 DNA reads TGTGCCAGCAGCCACCCGGCCGGGACAGTGAATGGCTACACCTTC.

The chain carries TRBV6-4 and TRBJ1-2; D is ambiguous. Germline lookup yields CDR1 MRHNA and CDR2 SNTAGT. With 6 bases removed from V and 3 bases from J, the gap between germline ends came to 11 bases. This CDR3 has 13 residues. The DNA of the CDR3 is TGTGCCAGCAGGAAAGGACTCGACTATGGCTACACCTTC. This sequence encodes CASRKGLDYGYTF.

The V call is TRBV30, the J call TRBJ1-2; D is possibly TRBD1 (6 bases). The CDR3 length is 12 residues. In germline, CDR1 is GTSNPN, CDR2 SVGIG (reference sequence). Trimming pared 4 bases from V and 4 bases from J, leaving 10 bases between. CDR3 coding DNA: TGTGCCTGGAAGGGGGGGGGCTATGGCTACACCTTC. This translates into CAWKGGGYGYTF.

This clone was counted a few times. The chain joins TRBV18 to TRBJ2-7; D not resolved. The V gene's germline CDR1 is KGHSH and CDR2 LQKENI. Trimming stripped 2 bases from V and 2 bases from J, with 10 bases between. The CDR3 loop spans 14 amino acids. The CDR3, as DNA: TGTGCCAGCTCACCAGTGACCGAGGCCTACGAGCAGTACTTC. Translated: CASSPVTEAYEQYF. The whole variable domain, remainder taken from reference TRBV18 and TRBJ2-7, is NAGVMQNPRHLVRRRGQEARLRCSPMKGHSHVYWYRQLPEEGLKFMVYLQKENIIDESGMPKERFSAEFPKEGPSILRIQQVVRGDSAAYFCASSPVTEAYEQYFGPGTRLTVT.

The chain employs TRBV6-6 and TRBJ1-3, with D possibly TRBD1 on 6 matching bases. Germline V gene lookup returns CDR1 MNHNY and CDR2 SVGAGI (reference sequence). Trimming removed 5 bases at V and 2 bases at J, with 13 bases between. The CDR3 totals 15 residues. This CDR3 is CASSNRVPAGNTIYF. The CDR3 coding sequence is TGTGCCAGCAGTAACAGGGTTCCGGCTGGAAACACCATATATTTT.